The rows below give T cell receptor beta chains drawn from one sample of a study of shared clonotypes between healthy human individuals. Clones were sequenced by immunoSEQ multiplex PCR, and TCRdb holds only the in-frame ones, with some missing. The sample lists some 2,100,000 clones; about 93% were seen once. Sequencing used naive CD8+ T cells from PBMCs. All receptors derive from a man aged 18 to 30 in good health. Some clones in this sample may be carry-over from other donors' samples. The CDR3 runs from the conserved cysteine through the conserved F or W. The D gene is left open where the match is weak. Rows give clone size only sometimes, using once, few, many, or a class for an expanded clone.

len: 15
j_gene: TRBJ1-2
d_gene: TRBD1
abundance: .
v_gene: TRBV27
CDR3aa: CASSPRTGAIYGYTF
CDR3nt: TGTGCCAGCAGTCCCAGGACAGGGGCTATCTATGGCTACACCTTC

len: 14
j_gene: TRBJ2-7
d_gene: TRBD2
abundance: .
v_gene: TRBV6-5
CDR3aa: CASTQASGSYEQYF
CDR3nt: TGTGCCAGCACCCAGGCTAGCGGGAGCTACGAGCAGTACTTC

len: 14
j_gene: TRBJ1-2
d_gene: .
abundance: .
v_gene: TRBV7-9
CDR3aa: CASSSPSGVHGYTF
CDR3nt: TGTGCCAGCAGCTCACCTTCGGGGGTTCATGGCTACACCTTC

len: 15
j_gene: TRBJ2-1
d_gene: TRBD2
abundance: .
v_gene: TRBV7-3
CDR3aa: CASSQGLAGYNEQFF
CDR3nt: TGTGCCAGCAGCCAGGGACTAGCGGGTTACAATGAGCAGTTCTTC

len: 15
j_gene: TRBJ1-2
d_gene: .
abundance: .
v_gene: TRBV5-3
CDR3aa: CARSPTRRPSSGYTF
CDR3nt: TGTGCCAGAAGCCCTACCCGGCGGCCTAGCAGCGGCTACACCTTC

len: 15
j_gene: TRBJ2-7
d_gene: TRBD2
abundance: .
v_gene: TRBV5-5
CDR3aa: CASSLVSGGSGGQYF
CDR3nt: TGTGCCAGCAGCTTGGTCAGCGGAGGAAGCGGGGGGCAGTACTTC

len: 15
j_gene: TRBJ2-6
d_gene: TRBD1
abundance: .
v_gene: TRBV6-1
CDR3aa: CASRGQSSGANVLTF
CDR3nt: TGTGCCAGCAGGGGACAGAGCTCTGGGGCCAACGTCCTGACTTTC

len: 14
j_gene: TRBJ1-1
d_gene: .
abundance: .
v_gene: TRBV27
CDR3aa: CASSFIGTNTEAFF
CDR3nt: TGTGCCAGCAGTTTTATCGGCACGAACACTGAAGCTTTCTTT

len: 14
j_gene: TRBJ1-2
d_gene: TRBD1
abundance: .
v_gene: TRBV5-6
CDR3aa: CASSSLGTGWRYTF
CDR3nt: TGTGCCAGCAGTTCCCTCGGGACAGGCTGGAGGTACACCTTC

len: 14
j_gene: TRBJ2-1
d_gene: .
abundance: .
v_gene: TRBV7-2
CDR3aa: CASSVDPHYNEQFF
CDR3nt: TGTGCCAGCAGCGTCGACCCCCACTACAATGAGCAGTTCTTC

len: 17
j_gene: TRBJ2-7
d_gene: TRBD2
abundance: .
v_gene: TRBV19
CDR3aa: CASSFTVGLADYYEQYF
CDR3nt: TGTGCCAGTAGTTTCACGGTAGGACTAGCGGACTACTACGAGCAGTACTTC

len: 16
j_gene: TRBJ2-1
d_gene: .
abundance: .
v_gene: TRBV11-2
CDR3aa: CASSQRADPSYNEQFF
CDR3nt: TGTGCCAGCAGCCAGCGGGCGGACCCATCCTACAATGAGCAGTTCTTC

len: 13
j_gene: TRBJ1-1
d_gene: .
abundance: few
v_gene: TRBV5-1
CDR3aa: CASSLLLNTEAFF
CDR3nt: TGCGCCAGCAGCTTGCTTTTGAACACTGAAGCTTTCTTT

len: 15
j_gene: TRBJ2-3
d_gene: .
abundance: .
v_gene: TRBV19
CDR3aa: CASSILGGSTDTQYF
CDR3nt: TGTGCCAGTAGTATCCTCGGGGGCAGCACAGATACGCAGTATTTT

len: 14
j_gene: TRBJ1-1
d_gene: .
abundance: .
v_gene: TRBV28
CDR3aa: CASSLTPGDTEAFF
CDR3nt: TGTGCCAGCAGTTTAACTCCCGGGGACACTGAAGCTTTCTTT

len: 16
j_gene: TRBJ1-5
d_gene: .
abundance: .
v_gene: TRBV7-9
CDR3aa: CASSRSGPSFNQPQHF
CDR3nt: TGTGCCAGCAGCCGCTCGGGGCCCAGCTTTAATCAGCCCCAGCATTTT

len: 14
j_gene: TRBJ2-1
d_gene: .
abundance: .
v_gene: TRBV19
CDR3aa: CASSIYGSDNEQFF
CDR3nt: TGTGCCAGTAGTATTTACGGGAGCGACAATGAGCAGTTCTTC

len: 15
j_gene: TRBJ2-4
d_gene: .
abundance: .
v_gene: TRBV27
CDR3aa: CASSALTIAKNIQYF
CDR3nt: TGTGCCAGCAGCGCTCTTACTATAGCCAAAAACATTCAGTACTTC

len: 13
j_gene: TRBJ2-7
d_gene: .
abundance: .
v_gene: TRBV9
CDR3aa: CASSVDAGYEQYF
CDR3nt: TGTGCCAGCAGCGTAGACGCGGGCTACGAGCAGTACTTC

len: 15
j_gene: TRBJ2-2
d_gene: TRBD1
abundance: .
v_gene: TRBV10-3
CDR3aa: CAIRMGQQNTGELFF
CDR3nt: TGTGCCATCAGGATGGGACAGCAGAACACCGGGGAGCTGTTTTTT

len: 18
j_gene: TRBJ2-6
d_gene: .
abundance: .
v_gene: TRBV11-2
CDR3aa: CASSAPTGEGSGANVLTF
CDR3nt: TGTGCCAGCAGCGCGCCGACAGGGGAGGGCTCTGGGGCCAACGTCCTGACTTTC

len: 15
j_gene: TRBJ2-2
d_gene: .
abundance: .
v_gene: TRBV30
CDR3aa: CAWGRMRRETGELFF
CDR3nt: TGTGCCTGGGGACGTATGAGGAGGGAAACCGGGGAGCTGTTTTTT

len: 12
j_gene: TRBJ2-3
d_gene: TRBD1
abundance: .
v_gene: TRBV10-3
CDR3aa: CAIRTDRDTQYF
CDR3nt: TGTGCCATCAGAACGGACAGGGATACGCAGTATTTT

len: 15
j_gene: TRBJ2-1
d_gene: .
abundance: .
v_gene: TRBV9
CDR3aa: CASSGRGERSVEQFF
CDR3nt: TGTGCCAGCAGCGGCAGGGGGGAGAGGTCGGTAGAGCAGTTCTTC

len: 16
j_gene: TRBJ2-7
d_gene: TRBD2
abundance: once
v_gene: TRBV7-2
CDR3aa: CASSRLVGSASGDFSF
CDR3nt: TGTGCCAGCAGCCGCTTAGTGGGGTCGGCTAGCGGGGACTTCTCCTTC

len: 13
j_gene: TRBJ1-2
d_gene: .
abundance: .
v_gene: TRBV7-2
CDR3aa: CASMAVINYGYTF
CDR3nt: TGTGCCAGCATGGCAGTCATTAACTATGGCTACACCTTC

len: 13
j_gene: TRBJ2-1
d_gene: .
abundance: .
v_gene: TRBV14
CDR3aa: CASSPGLYNEQFF
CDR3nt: TGTGCCAGCAGCCCGGGACTTTACAATGAGCAGTTCTTC

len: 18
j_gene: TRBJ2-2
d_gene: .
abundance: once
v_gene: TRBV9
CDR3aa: CASSVGRSFQLYTGELFF
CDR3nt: TGTGCCAGCAGCGTAGGGAGGAGTTTCCAATTGTACACCGGGGAGCTGTTTTTT

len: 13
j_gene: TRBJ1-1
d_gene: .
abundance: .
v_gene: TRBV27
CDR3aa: CASSPHRRGEAFF
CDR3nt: TGTGCCAGCAGTCCCCACCGACGGGGAGAAGCTTTCTTT

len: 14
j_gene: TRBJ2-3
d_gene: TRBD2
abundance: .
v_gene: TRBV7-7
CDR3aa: CASSLAGGTDTQYF
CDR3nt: TGTGCCAGCAGCTTGGCCGGGGGGACAGATACGCAGTATTTT

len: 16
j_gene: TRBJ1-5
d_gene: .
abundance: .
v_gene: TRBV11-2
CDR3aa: CASSSSPLGSNQPQHF
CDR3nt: TGTGCCAGCAGCTCTTCCCCCTTGGGCTCAAATCAGCCCCAGCATTTT

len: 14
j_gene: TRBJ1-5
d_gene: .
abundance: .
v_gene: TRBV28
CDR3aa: CASSFSHSNQPQHF
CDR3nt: TGTGCCAGCAGTTTTTCTCATAGCAATCAGCCCCAGCATTTT

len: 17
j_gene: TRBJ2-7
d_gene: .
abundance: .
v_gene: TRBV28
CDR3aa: CASSLVSRGPRGLEQYF
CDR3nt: TGTGCCAGCAGTTTGGTCAGTAGGGGGCCGCGGGGCCTCGAGCAGTACTTC

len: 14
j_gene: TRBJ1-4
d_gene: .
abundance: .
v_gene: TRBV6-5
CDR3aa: CASSYYGSGEKLFF
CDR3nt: TGTGCCAGCAGTTACTATGGGTCGGGAGAAAAACTGTTTTTT

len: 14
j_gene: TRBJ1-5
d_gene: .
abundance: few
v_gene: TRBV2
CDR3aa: CASSEGLGSQPQHF
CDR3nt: TGTGCCAGCAGTGAGGGACTAGGGAGTCAGCCCCAGCATTTT

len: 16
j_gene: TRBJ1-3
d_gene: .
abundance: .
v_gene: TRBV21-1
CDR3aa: CASSKRGAVSGNTIYF
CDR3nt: TGTGCCAGCAGCAAAAGAGGGGCGGTCTCTGGAAACACCATATATTTT

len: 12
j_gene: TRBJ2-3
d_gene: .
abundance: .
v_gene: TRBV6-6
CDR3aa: CASTQGGDTQYF
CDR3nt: TGTGCCAGCACCCAAGGGGGGGATACGCAGTATTTT

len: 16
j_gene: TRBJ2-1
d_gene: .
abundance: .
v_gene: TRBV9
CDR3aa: CASSFNRESSYNEQFF
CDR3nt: TGTGCCAGCAGCTTTAACAGGGAGAGCTCCTACAATGAGCAGTTCTTC

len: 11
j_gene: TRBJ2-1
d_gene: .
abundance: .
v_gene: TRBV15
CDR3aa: CATSRGGEQFF
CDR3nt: TGTGCCACCAGCAGAGGCGGTGAGCAGTTCTTC

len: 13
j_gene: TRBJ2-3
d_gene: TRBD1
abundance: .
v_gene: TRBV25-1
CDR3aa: CASSVRGQNTQYF
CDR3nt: TGTGCCAGCAGTGTAAGGGGGCAAAATACGCAGTATTTT

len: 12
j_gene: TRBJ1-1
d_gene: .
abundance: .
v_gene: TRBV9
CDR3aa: CASSEANTEAFF
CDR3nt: TGTGCCAGCAGCGAGGCCAACACTGAAGCTTTCTTT

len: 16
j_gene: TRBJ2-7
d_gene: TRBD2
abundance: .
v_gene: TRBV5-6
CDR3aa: CASSLENSGRFYEQYF
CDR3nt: TGTGCCAGCAGCTTGGAAAATAGCGGGAGGTTCTACGAGCAGTACTTC

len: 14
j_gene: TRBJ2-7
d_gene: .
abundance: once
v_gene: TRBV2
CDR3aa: CASSERKGGGEQYF
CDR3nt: TGTGCCAGCAGTGAACGGAAGGGAGGAGGCGAGCAGTACTTC

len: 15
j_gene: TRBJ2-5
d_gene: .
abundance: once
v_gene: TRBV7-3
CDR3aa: CASSLGGTSQETQYF
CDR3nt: TGTGCCAGCAGCTTAGGCGGGACTTCTCAAGAGACCCAGTACTTC

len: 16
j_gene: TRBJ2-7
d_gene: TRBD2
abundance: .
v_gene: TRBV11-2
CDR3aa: CASSPEVAGVNYEQYF
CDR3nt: TGTGCCAGCAGCCCGGAGGTAGCGGGAGTGAACTATGAGCAGTACTTC

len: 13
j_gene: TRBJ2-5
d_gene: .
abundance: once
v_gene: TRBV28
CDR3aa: CASSLTYGKTQYF
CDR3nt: TGTGCCAGCAGTCTCACTTACGGAAAGACCCAGTACTTC

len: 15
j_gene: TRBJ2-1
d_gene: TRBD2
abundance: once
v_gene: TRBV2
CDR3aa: CASILAGESYNEQFF
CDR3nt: TGTGCCAGCATTCTAGCGGGAGAATCCTACAATGAGCAGTTCTTC

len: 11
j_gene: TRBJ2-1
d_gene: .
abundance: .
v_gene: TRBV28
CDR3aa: CASSFPGEQFF
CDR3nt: TGTGCCAGCAGCTTCCCGGGTGAGCAGTTCTTC

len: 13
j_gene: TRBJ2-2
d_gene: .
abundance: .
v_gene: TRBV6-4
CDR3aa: CASRAATTGELFF
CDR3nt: TGTGCCAGCAGGGCGGCGACCACCGGGGAGCTGTTTTTT

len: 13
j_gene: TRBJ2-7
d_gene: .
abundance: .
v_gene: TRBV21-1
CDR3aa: CASGRDGAYEQYF
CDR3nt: TGTGCCAGCGGGCGGGACGGGGCCTACGAGCAGTACTTC

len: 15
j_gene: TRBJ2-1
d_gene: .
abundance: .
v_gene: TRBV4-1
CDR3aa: CASSHRSQLYNEQFF
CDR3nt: TGCGCCAGCAGCCATCGATCACAGCTTTACAATGAGCAGTTCTTC

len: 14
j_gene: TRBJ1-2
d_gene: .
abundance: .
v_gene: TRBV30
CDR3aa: CAWSGSHSNYGYTF
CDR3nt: TGTGCCTGGAGTGGCTCTCATTCTAACTATGGCTACACCTTC

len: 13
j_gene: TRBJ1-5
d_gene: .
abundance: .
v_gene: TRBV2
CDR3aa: CASSEARDQPQHF
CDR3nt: TGTGCCAGCAGTGAAGCACGGGATCAGCCCCAGCATTTT

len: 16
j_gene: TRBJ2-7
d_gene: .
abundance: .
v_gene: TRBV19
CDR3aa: CASSIGTVNRNYEQYF
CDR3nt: TGTGCCAGTAGTATAGGTACAGTGAATCGTAACTACGAGCAGTACTTC

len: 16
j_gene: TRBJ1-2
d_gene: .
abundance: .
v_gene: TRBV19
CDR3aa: CASSGRDDPVNYGYTF
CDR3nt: TGTGCCAGTTCTGGCAGGGATGATCCGGTTAACTATGGCTACACCTTC

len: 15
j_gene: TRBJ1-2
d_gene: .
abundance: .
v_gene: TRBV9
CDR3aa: CASSLDGITNYGYTF
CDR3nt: TGTGCCAGCAGCTTAGACGGAATCACTAACTATGGCTACACCTTC